Listed below are T cell receptor beta chains from one sample, sequenced in a study of T-cell reconstitution after alpha-beta-depleted transplantation in children. MiXCR, applied by TCRdb to the PCR reads, yields one record per CDR3 protein. The sample has 230,000 or so distinct CDR3 sequences, around 9.7% seen once. The sample consisted of PBMCs from the stem cell graft donor, taken from the stem cell graft. Receptor source: a human donor who donated a stem cell graft to a child with SCID. Both conserved end residues are part of each CDR3. Fields, in order: J gene, D gene, clone size, V gene, CDR3 protein, CDR3 DNA. The D gene is left open where the match is weak. Rows may omit the clone size; those that give it use once, few, many or a size class.

TRBJ2-3,.,many,TRBV18,CASSPRWQGNADTQYF,TGTGCCAGCTCACCCCGGTGGCAGGGGAACGCAGATACGCAGTATTTT
TRBJ1-1,.,many,TRBV9,CASSVGQRNTEAFF,TGTGCCAGCAGCGTAGGGCAGAGGAACACTGAAGCTTTCTTT
TRBJ2-3,TRBD2,many,TRBV20-1,CSGAGTSGRTDTQYF,TGCAGTGGGGCCGGGACTAGCGGACGCACAGATACGCAGTATTTT
TRBJ1-5,.,.,TRBV28,CVSRVGGGNQPQHF,TGTGTCAGCAGGGTTGGGGGAGGCAATCAGCCCCAGCATTTT
TRBJ2-2,.,many,TRBV12-3/TRBV12-4,CASSLGDGRNTGELFF,TGTGCCAGCAGCCTAGGGGACGGACGGAACACCGGGGAGCTGTTTTTT
TRBJ2-3,TRBD2,many,TRBV7-3,CASSLRRTSGFSTDTQYF,TGTGCCAGCAGCTTACGTCGGACTAGCGGGTTTAGCACAGATACGCAGTATTTT
TRBJ1-1,.,many,TRBV5-1,CASRPGTGNTEAFF,TGCGCCAGCAGGCCAGGGACTGGGAACACTGAAGCTTTCTTT
TRBJ1-2,.,.,TRBV5-1,CASSEDGNYGYTF,TGCGCCAGCAGCGAGGACGGAAACTATGGCTACACCTTC
TRBJ2-5,.,.,TRBV6-4,CASSDSLDLPGTQYF,TGTGCCAGCAGTGACTCTCTGGACCTCCCGGGGACCCAGTACTTC
TRBJ2-6,.,few,TRBV15,CATSSRDWSSGANVLTF,TGTGCCACCAGCAGCAGAGACTGGAGCTCTGGGGCCAACGTCCTGACTTTC
TRBJ2-4,TRBD1,many,TRBV19,CATLDRGSKNIQYF,TGTGCCACCTTAGACAGGGGGTCCAAAAACATTCAGTACTTC
TRBJ2-7,TRBD1,many,TRBV20-1,CSAAGTGSYEQYF,TGCAGTGCCGCCGGGACAGGATCCTACGAGCAGTACTTC
TRBJ1-1,.,many,TRBV20-1,CSAVLITEAFF,TGCAGTGCCGTACTTATCACTGAAGCTTTCTTT
TRBJ1-5,.,many,TRBV7-2,CASSLDGRSNQPQHF,TGTGCCAGCAGCTTAGACGGCAGGAGCAATCAGCCCCAGCATTTT
TRBJ2-3,TRBD2,many,TRBV4-2,CASSPLPSSGDSTDTQYF,TGTGCCAGCAGCCCTCTTCCGTCTAGCGGGGATAGCACAGATACGCAGTATTTT
TRBJ2-3,TRBD2,many,TRBV4-2,CASSQVAGDSRGLAGEKGTDTQYF,TGTGCCAGCAGCCAAGTTGCGGGAGATTCTAGAGGACTAGCGGGGGAAAAAGGCACAGATACGCAGTATTTT
TRBJ2-3,.,many,TRBV24-1,CATSFRNSDTQYF,TGTGCCACCAGTTTCCGGAACTCGGATACGCAGTATTTT
TRBJ1-1,TRBD1,few,TRBV5-6,CASRISGTGNTEAFF,TGTGCCAGCAGGATTTCCGGGACAGGGAACACTGAAGCTTTCTTT
TRBJ2-2,.,many,TRBV19,CASNTVATGELFF,TGTGCCAGTAATACAGTGGCAACCGGGGAGCTGTTTTTT
TRBJ1-4,.,many,TRBV5-6,CASSTTIRGEKLFF,TGTGCCAGCAGCACGACCATCAGGGGTGAAAAACTGTTTTTT
TRBJ2-3,.,many,TRBV6-5,CASSRSRDTQYF,TGTGCCAGCAGTCGATCCCGGGATACGCAGTATTTT
TRBJ2-3,TRBD2,.,TRBV5-1,CASSWSSGRGSTDTQYF,TGCGCCAGCAGCTGGAGTAGCGGGCGGGGCAGCACAGATACGCAGTATTTT
TRBJ2-3,.,few,TRBV7-3,CASTPAHTDTQYF,TGTGCCAGCACCCCTGCCCACACAGATACGCAGTATTTT
TRBJ2-5,TRBD2,many,TRBV7-2,CASSFMTSGLETQYF,TGTGCCAGCAGCTTCATGACTAGCGGGTTAGAGACCCAGTACTTC
TRBJ1-1,TRBD1,.,TRBV5-1,CASSLEGQGTSMNTEAFF,TGCGCCAGCAGCTTGGAGGGACAGGGGACCTCAATGAACACTGAAGCTTTCTTT
TRBJ1-4,.,many,TRBV7-9,CASSLASGEGEKLFF,TGTGCCAGCAGCTTAGCGTCTGGGGAGGGCGAAAAACTGTTTTTT
TRBJ2-3,TRBD2,many,TRBV5-1,CASNPLAGGTDTQYF,TGCGCCAGCAACCCCTTAGCGGGGGGCACAGATACGCAGTATTTT
TRBJ2-1,TRBD2,many,TRBV7-2,CASSLAWGSGGRFDEQFF,TGTGCCAGCAGCTTAGCGTGGGGTAGCGGGGGGCGATTCGATGAGCAGTTCTTC
TRBJ2-1,.,few,TRBV3-1,CASSQIFSGNEQFF,TGTGCCAGCAGCCAAATTTTCTCGGGGAATGAGCAGTTCTTC
TRBJ1-1,.,many,TRBV9,CASSPRLRGTEAFF,TGTGCCAGCAGCCCTCGCCTGCGGGGGACTGAAGCTTTCTTT
TRBJ1-3,TRBD1,many,TRBV5-1,CASSPGDRPGGTIYF,TGCGCCAGCAGCCCTGGGGACAGACCAGGGGGCACCATATATTTT
TRBJ1-1,.,many,TRBV5-1,CASSLEGTYTEAFF,TGCGCCAGCAGCTTGGAGGGTACGTACACTGAAGCTTTCTTT
TRBJ2-1,.,many,TRBV7-2,CASSPEAEVYNEQFF,TGTGCCAGCAGCCCCGAGGCGGAAGTTTACAATGAGCAGTTCTTC
TRBJ1-1,.,many,TRBV5-1,CASSPQTASHTEAFF,TGCGCCAGCAGCCCCCAGACAGCCTCGCACACTGAAGCTTTCTTT
TRBJ2-5,.,many,TRBV10-3,CAISAETWETQYF,TGTGCCATCAGTGCGGAGACATGGGAGACCCAGTACTTC
TRBJ1-5,.,many,TRBV27,CASSLLGGANQPQHF,TGTGCCAGCAGTTTACTGGGAGGGGCCAATCAGCCCCAGCATTTT
TRBJ2-4,.,many,TRBV24-1,CATSETVNRDRVAKNIQYF,TGTGCCACCAGTGAGACCGTTAACCGGGACCGGGTAGCCAAAAACATTCAGTACTTC
TRBJ1-1,TRBD1,many,TRBV6-1,CASSGDRARTEAFF,TGTGCCAGCAGTGGGGACAGGGCAAGAACTGAAGCTTTCTTT
TRBJ2-7,.,many,TRBV12-3/TRBV12-4,CASSFGTNTYEQYF,TGTGCCAGCAGTTTTGGGACAAATACCTACGAGCAGTACTTC
TRBJ2-3,TRBD2,many,TRBV6-1,CASSELAGATDTQYF,TGTGCCAGCAGTGAACTAGCGGGAGCCACAGATACGCAGTATTTT
TRBJ1-2,TRBD1,many,TRBV9,CASEGQSYGYTF,TGTGCCAGCGAGGGACAGAGCTATGGCTACACCTTC
TRBJ1-2,.,.,TRBV7-9,CASRKQGGYGYTF,TGTGCCAGCAGGAAACAGGGAGGATATGGCTACACCTTC
TRBJ2-1,TRBD2,many,TRBV11-2,CASSFRLAGLVYNEQFF,TGTGCCAGCAGCTTCCGACTAGCGGGGTTGGTCTACAATGAGCAGTTCTTC
TRBJ1-4,TRBD1,many,TRBV6-5,CASSYSRGQKEKLFF,TGTGCCAGCAGTTACTCCAGGGGGCAGAAGGAAAAACTGTTTTTT
TRBJ1-5,.,many,TRBV6-5,CATRVGLGNQPQHF,TGTGCCACCCGGGTGGGCTTGGGCAATCAGCCCCAGCATTTT
TRBJ2-3,TRBD2,few,TRBV3-1,CASSFRERGDTQYF,TGTGCCAGCAGCTTCCGCGAGCGGGGGGATACGCAGTATTTT
TRBJ1-5,.,many,TRBV4-2,CASSQGLFQPQHF,TGTGCCAGCAGCCAAGGACTTTTTCAGCCCCAGCATTTT
TRBJ2-7,.,many,TRBV5-1,CASSLAAASYEQYF,TGCGCCAGCAGCTTGGCGGCAGCATCCTACGAGCAGTACTTC
TRBJ2-2,.,many,TRBV20-1,CSARQANTGELFF,TGCAGTGCTAGACAGGCGAACACCGGGGAGCTGTTTTTT
TRBJ2-4,.,few,TRBV30,CAWSVRGANIQYF,TGTGCCTGGAGTGTACGGGGTGCGAACATTCAGTACTTC
TRBJ2-5,TRBD1,many,TRBV5-6,CASSFYRDRAGETQYF,TGTGCCAGCAGCTTCTACCGGGACAGGGCTGGAGAGACCCAGTACTTC
TRBJ1-5,.,many,TRBV20-1,CSARELQESNQPQHF,TGCAGTGCTAGAGAACTACAGGAAAGCAATCAGCCCCAGCATTTT
TRBJ1-2,TRBD1,many,TRBV5-1,CASSEDRAIYTF,TGCGCCAGCAGCGAGGACAGGGCGATCTACACCTTC
TRBJ2-7,.,.,TRBV5-5,CASSNGDNGYEQYF,TGTGCCAGCAGCAATGGGGACAACGGCTACGAGCAGTACTTC
TRBJ2-5,.,many,TRBV20-1,CSARVPGGPQETQYF,TGCAGTGCTAGAGTCCCGGGGGGCCCCCAAGAGACCCAGTACTTC